Described below is a single T cell receptor beta chain sequence and its context. The treatment is: oral pan-JAK inhibitor, 5-10 mg twice daily. These data come from a study of CD8+ T cells in alopecia areata. Germline V gives CDR1 KGHSH, CDR2 LQKENI. The length of the CDR3 is 14 residues. J lost 6 bases, V lost 6 bases, and 11 bases had no gene match. Extracted RNA was reverse transcribed, and the resulting cDNA served as sequencing template. Assay: immunoSEQ multiplex PCR; the TCRdb copy retains only in-frame clones and omits some. Of hundreds of thousands of clones listed, 66% are singletons. This sample comprised CD4+ T cells sorted from blood, obtained at week 44, from a patient treated with tofacitinib. The origin of this receptor is a human donor with alopecia areata. The chain joins TRBV18 to TRBJ2-7; TRBD1 aligns across 7 bases. CDR3 sequence reads: CASSLKGAQSEQYF. The CDR3 coding sequence is TGTGCCAGCTCCCTAAAGGGGGCGCAGAGCGAGCAGTACTTC.